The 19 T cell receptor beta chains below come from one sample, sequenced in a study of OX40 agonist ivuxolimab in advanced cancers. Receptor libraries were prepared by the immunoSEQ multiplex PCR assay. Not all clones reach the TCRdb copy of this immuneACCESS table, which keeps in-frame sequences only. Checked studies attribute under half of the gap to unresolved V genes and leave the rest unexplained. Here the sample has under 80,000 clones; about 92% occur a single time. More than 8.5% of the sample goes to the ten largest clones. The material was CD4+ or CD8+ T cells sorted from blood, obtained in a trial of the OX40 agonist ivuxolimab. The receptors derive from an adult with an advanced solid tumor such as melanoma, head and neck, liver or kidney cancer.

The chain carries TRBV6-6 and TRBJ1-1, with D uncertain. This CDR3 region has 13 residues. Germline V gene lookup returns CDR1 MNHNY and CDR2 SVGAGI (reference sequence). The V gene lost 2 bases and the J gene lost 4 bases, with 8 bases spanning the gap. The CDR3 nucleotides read TGTGCCAGCAGTTACGGCGAGACCACTGAAGCTTTCTTT. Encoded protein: CASSYGETTEAFF.

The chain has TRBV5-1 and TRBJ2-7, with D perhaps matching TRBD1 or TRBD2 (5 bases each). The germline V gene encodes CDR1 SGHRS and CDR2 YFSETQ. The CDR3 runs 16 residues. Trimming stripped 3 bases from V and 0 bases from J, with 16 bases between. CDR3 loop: CASSSGRRPLSYEQYF. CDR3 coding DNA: TGCGCCAGCAGCTCGGGGCGGCGCCCCCTCTCCTACGAGCAGTACTTC.

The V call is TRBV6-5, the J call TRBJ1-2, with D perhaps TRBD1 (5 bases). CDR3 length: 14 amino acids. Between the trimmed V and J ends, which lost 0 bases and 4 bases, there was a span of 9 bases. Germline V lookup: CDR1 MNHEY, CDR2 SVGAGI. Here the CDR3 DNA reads TGTGCCAGCAGTTACTCCGGGGCTCTCTATGGCTACACCTTC. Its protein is CASSYSGALYGYTF.

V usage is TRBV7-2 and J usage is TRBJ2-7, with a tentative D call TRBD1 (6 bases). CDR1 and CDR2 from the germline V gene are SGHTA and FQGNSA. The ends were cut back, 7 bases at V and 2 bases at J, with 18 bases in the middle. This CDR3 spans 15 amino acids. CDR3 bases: TGTGCCAGCACCGCCCCGGGCAGGGGACCCTACGAGCAGTACTTC. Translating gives CASTAPGRGPYEQYF.

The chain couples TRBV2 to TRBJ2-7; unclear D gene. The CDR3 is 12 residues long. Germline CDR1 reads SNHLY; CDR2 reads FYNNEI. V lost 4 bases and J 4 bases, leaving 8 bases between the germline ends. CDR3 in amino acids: CASSGPSYEQYF. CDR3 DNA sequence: TGTGCCAGCAGTGGACCGTCGTACGAGCAGTACTTC.

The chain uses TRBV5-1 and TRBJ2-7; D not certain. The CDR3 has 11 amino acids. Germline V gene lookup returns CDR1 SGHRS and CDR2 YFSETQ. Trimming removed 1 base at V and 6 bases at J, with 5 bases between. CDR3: CASSLSAEQYF. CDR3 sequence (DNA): TGCGCCAGCAGCTTGAGTGCCGAGCAGTACTTC.

CDR3 coding DNA: TGTGCCAGCATCTTCGAGGACAGGGCTTACGAGCAGTACTTC. Amino acid sequence: CASIFEDRAYEQYF. V is TRBV2 and J is TRBJ2-7; 8 bases line up with TRBD1. J lost 4 bases, V lost 7 bases, and 9 bases had no gene match. CDR1 and CDR2 from the germline V gene are SNHLY and FYNNEI. The CDR3 is made up of 14 amino acids.

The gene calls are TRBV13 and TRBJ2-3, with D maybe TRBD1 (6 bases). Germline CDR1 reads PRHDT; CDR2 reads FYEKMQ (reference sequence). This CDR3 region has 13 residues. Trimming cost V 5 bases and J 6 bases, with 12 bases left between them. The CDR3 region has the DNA TGTGCCAGCAGCCGCCGGACAGCCGATACGCAGTATTTT. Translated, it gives CASSRRTADTQYF.

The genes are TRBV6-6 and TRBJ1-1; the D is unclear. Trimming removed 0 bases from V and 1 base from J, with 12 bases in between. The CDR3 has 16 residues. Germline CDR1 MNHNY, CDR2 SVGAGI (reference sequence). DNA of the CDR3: TGTGCCAGCAGTTACTCCGGTCCGGCTCGGAACACTGAAGCTTTCTTT. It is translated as CASSYSGPARNTEAFF.

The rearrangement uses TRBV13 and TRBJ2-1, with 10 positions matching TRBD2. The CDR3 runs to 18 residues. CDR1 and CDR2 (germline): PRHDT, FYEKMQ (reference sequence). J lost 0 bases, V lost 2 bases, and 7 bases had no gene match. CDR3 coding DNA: TGTGCCAGCAGCTTAATCCTAGCGGGGGAGAGCTCCTACAATGAGCAGTTCTTC. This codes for CASSLILAGESSYNEQFF.

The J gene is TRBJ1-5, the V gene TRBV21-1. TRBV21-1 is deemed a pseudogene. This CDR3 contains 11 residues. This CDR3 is CASSKDQPQHF. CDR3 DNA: TGTGCCAGCAGCAAGGATCAGCCCCAGCATTTT.

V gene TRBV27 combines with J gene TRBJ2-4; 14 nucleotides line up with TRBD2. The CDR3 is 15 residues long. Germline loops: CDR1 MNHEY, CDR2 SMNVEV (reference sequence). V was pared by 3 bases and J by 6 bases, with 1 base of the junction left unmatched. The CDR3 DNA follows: TGTGCCAGCAGTTTGGGGACTAGCGGGGGAAACATTCAGTACTTC. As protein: CASSLGTSGGNIQYF.

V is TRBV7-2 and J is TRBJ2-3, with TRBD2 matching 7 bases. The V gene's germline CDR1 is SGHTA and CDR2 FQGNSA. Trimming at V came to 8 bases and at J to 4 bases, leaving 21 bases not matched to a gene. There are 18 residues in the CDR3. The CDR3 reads CASVGERASGLVADTQYF. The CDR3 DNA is TGTGCCAGCGTGGGGGAGCGGGCTAGCGGTTTGGTCGCAGATACGCAGTATTTT.

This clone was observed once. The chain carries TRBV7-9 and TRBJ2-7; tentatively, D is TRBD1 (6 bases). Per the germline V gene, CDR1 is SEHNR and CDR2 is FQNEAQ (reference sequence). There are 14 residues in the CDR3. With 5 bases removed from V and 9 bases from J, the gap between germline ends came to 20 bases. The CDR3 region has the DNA TGTGCCAGCAGCCATTCTCGACAGGCCGAGGGGCAGTACTTC. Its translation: CASSHSRQAEGQYF.

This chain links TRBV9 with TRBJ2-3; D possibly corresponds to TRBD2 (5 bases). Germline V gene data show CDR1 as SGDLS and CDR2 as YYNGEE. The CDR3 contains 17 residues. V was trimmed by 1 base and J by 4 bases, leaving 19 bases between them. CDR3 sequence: CASSVPRAGYEADTQYF. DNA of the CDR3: TGTGCCAGCAGCGTACCCCGGGCGGGCTACGAGGCAGATACGCAGTATTTT.

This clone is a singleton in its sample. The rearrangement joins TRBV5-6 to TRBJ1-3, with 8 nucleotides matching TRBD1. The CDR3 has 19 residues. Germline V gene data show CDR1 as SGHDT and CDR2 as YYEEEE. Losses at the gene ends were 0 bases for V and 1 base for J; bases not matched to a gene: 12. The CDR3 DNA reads TGTGCCAGCAGCTTGGCCCAGGGGGCTTCGGAAGCTTCTGGAAACACCATATATTTT. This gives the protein CASSLAQGASEASGNTIYF.

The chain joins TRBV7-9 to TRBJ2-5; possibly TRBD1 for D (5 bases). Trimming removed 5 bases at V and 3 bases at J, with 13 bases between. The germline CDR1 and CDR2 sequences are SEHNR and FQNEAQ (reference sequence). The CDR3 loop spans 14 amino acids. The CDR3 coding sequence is TGTGCCAGCAGCCAAGCTGGGGCCGAAGAGACCCAGTACTTC. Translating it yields CASSQAGAEETQYF.

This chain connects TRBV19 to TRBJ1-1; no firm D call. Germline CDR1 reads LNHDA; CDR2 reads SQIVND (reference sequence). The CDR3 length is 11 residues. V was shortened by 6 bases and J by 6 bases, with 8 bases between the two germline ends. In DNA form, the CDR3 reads TGTGCCAGTAGACTCGGATCTGAAGCTTTCTTT. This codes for CASRLGSEAFF. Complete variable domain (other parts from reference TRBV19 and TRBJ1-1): DGGITQSPKYLFRKEGQNVTLSCEQNLNHDAMYWYRQDPGQGLRLIYYSQIVNDFQKGDIAEGYSVSREKKESFPLTVTSAQKNPTAFYLCASRLGSEAFFGQGTRLTVV.

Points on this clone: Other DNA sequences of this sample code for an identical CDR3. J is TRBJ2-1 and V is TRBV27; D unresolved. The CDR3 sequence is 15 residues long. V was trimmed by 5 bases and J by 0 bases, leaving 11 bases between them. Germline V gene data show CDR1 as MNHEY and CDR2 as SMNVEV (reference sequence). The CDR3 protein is CASSPGTGSYNEQFF. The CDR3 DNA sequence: TGTGCCAGCAGTCCCGGCACTGGCTCCTACAATGAGCAGTTCTTC.